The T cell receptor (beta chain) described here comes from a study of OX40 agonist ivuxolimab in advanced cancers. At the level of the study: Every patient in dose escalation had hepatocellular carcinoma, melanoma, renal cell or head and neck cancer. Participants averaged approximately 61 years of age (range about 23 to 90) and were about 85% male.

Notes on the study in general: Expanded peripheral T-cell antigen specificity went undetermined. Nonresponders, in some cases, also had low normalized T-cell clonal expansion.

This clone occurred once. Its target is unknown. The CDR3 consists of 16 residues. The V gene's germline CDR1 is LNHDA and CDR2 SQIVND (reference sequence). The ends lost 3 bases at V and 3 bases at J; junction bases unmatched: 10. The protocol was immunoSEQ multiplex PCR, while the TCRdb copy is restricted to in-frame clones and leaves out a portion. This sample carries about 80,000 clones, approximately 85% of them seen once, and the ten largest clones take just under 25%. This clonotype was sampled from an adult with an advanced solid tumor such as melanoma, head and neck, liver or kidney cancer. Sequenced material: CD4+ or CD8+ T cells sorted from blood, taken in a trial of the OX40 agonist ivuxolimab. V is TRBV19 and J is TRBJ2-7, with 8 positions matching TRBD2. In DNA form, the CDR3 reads TGTGCCAGTAGTATCTATGGGAGCGGGGGTTACTACGAGCAGTACTTC. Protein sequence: CASSIYGSGGYYEQYF.